This T cell receptor (beta chain) was retrieved from a study of blood T cell repertoires in COVID-19. Turning to the study itself: Acute-phase and convalescent COVID-19 samples originated in the United States, Italy and Spain.

CDR1 is PRHDT, CDR2 FYEKMQ, per germline (reference sequence). V lost 4 bases, J lost 1 base, and 9 bases stayed unmatched. There are 16 residues in the CDR3. The method was immunoSEQ multiplex PCR; TCRdb's version includes in-frame clones alone and lacks a portion of them. The data hold about 480,000 clones, with roughly nine tenths observed a single time. This sequence was found in a man younger than 35 with COVID-19, enrolled during active disease. Input material: peripheral blood. V gene TRBV13 combines with J gene TRBJ2-7; 8 bases line up with TRBD1. CDR3 sequence reads: CASSSQAGGGSYEQYF. In DNA, the CDR3 is TGTGCCAGCAGCTCACAAGCAGGGGGCGGATCCTACGAGCAGTACTTC.